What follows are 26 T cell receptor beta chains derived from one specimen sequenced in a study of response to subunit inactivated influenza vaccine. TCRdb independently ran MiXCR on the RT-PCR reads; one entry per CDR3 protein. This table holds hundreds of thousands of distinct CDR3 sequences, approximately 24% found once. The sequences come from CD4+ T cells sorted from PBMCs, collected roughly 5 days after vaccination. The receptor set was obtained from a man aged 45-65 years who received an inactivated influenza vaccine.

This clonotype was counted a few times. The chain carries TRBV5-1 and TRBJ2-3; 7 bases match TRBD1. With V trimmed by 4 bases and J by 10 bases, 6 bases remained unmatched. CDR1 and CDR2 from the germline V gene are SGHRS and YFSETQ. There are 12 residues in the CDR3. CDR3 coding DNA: TGCGCCAGCAGCCCGGACAGGACTCCGCAGTATTTT. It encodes CASSPDRTPQYF.

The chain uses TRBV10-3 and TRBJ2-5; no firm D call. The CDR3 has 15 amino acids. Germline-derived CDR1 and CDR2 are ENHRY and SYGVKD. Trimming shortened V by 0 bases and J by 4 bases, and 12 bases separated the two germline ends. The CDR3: CAISESVPGGETQYF. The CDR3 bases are TGTGCCATCAGTGAGTCAGTTCCGGGTGGAGAGACCCAGTACTTC.

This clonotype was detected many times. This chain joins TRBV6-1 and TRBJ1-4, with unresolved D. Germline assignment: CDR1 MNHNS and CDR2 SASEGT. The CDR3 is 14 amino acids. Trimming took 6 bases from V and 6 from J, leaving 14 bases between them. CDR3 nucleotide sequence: TGTGCCAGCAGGAACCCAATGAGAGATGAAAAACTGTTTTTT. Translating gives CASRNPMRDEKLFF.

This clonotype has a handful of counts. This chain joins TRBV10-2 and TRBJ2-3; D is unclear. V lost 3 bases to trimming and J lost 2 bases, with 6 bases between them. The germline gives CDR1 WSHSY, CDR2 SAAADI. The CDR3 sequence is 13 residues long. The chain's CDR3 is CASSDYSTDTQYF. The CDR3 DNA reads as TGCGCCAGCAGTGACTATTCCACAGATACGCAGTATTTT.

CDR3 sequence: CASSTTGTSGLSSYNEQFF. The CDR3 DNA reads TGTGCCAGCAGCACGACCGGGACTAGCGGGTTGAGCTCCTACAATGAGCAGTTCTTC. V is TRBV5-6 and J is TRBJ2-1, with TRBD2 matching over 12 bases. J was trimmed by 0 bases and V by 4 bases; bases with no gene match: 11. CDR1 SGHDT and CDR2 YYEEEE come from the germline V gene. The CDR3 runs to 19 residues.

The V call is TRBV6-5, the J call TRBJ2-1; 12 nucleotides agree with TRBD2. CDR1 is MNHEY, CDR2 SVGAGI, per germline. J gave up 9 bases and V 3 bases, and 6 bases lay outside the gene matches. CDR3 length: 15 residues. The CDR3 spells CASSYEASGRGEQFF. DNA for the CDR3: TGTGCCAGCAGTTATGAGGCTAGCGGGAGGGGTGAGCAGTTCTTC.

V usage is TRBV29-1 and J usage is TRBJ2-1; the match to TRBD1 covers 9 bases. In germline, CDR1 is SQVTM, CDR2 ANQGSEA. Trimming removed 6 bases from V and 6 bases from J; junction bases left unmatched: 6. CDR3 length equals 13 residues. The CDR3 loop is CSVRQGDGNEQFF. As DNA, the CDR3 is TGCAGCGTCCGACAGGGGGACGGCAATGAGCAGTTCTTC.

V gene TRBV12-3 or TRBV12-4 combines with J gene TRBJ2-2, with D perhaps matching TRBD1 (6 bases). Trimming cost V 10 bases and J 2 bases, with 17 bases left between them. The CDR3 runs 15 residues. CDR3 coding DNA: TGTGCCACCGCCCCCCACAGGGTCAACACCGGGGAGCTGTTTTTT. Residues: CATAPHRVNTGELFF.

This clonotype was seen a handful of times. CDR3 sequence reads: CASRKGGEEEKLFF. CDR3 DNA: TGTGCCAGCAGAAAAGGGGGTGAAGAGGAAAAACTGTTTTTT. The chain employs TRBV5-6 and TRBJ1-4; maybe TRBD1 (6 bases). CDR1 SGHDT and CDR2 YYEEEE come from the germline V gene. Trimming left V 5 bases short and J 8 bases short, with 16 bases between. The CDR3 has 14 amino acids.

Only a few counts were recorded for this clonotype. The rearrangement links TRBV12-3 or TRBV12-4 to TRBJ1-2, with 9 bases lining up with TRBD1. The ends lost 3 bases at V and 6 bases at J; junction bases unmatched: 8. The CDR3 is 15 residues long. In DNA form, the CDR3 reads TGTGCCAGCAGTTTGGCGGGACAGGGCAGCGATGGCTACACCTTC. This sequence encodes CASSLAGQGSDGYTF.

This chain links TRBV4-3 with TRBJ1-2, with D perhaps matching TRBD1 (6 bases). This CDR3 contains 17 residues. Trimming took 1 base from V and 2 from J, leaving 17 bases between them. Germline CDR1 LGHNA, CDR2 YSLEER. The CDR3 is CASSQAHSRTENYGYTF. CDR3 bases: TGCGCCAGCAGCCAAGCACATTCTCGGACAGAAAACTATGGCTACACCTTC.

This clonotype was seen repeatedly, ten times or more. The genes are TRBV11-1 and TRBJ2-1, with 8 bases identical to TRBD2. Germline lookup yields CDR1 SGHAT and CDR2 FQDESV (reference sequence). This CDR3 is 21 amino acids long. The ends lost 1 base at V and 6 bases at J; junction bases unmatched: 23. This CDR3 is CASSLGWDYLGRGGSPNEQFF. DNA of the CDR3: TGTGCCAGCAGCTTAGGGTGGGACTACCTCGGGAGGGGTGGATCCCCCAATGAGCAGTTCTTC.

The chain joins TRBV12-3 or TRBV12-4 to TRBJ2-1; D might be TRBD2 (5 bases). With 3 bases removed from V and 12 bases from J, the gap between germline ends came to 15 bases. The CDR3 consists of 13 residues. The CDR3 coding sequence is TGTGCCAGCAGTTTGGTGGGAGAAGGGTCGCAGTTCTTC. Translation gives CASSLVGEGSQFF.

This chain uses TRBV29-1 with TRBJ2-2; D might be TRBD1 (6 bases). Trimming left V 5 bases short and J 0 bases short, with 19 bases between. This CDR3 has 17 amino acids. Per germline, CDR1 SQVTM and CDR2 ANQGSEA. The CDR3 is CSVSGTSETSNTGELFF. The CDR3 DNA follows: TGCAGCGTTTCGGGGACATCTGAAACTTCGAACACCGGGGAGCTGTTTTTT.

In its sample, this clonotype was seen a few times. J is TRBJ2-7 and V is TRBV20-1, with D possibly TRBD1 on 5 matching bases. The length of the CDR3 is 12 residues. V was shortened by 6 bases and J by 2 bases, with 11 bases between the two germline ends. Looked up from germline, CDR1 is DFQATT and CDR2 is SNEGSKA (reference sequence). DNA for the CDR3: TGCAGTGCCGAGAAGGGGCCCTACGAGCAGTACTTC. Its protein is CSAEKGPYEQYF.

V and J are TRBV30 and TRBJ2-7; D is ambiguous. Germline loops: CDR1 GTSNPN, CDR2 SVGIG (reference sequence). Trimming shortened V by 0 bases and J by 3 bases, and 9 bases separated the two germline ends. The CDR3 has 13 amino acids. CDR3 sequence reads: CAWSVTEYYEQYF. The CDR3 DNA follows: TGTGCCTGGAGTGTAACAGAATACTACGAGCAGTACTTC. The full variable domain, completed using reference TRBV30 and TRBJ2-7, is SQTIHQWPATLVQPVGSPLSLECTVEGTSNPNLYWYRQAAGRGLQLLFYSVGIGQISSEVPQNLSASRPQDRQFILSSKKLLLSDSGFYLCAWSVTEYYEQYFGPGTRLTVT.

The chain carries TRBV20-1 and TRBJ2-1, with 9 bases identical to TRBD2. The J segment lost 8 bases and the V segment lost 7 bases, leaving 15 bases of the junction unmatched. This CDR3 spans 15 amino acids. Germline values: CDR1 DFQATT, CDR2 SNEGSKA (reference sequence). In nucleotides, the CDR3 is TGCAGTGTTCGGCTTAGCGGGGGCGTTGTGGATGAGCAGTTCTTC. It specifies CSVRLSGGVVDEQFF.

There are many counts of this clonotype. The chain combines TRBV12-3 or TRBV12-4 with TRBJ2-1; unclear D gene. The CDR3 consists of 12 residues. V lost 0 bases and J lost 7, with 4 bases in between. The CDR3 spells CASSLARNEQFF. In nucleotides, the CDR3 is TGTGCCAGCAGTTTAGCTCGAAATGAGCAGTTCTTC.

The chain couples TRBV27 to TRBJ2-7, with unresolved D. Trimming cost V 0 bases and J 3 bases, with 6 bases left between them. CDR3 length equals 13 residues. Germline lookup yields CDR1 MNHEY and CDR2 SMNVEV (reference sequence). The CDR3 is CASSLSLLYEQYF. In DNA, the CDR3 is TGTGCCAGCAGTTTATCCCTCCTCTACGAGCAGTACTTC.

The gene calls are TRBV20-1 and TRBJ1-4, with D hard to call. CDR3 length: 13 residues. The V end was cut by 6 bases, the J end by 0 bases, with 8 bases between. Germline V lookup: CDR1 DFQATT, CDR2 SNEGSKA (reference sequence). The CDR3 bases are TGCAGTGCCATACGAGCAACTAATGAAAAACTGTTTTTT. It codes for CSAIRATNEKLFF.

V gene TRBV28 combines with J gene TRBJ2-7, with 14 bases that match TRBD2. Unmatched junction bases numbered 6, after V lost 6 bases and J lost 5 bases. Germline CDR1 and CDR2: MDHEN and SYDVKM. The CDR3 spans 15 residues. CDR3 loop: CASRLQGLAGDEQYF. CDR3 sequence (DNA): TGTGCCAGCAGGCTCCAGGGACTAGCGGGAGACGAGCAGTACTTC.

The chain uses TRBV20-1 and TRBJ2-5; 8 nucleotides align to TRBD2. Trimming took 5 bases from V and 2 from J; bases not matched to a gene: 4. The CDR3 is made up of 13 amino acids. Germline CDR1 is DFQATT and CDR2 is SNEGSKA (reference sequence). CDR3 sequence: CSADTSGQETQYF. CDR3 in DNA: TGCAGTGCTGACACTAGCGGTCAAGAGACCCAGTACTTC.

CDR3 nucleotides: TGTGCCACCAGACTAGCGGGGGGTGGGAATGAGCAGTTCTTC. It codes for CATRLAGGGNEQFF. The chain combines TRBV5-8 with TRBJ2-1, with TRBD2 identical over 13 bases. Germline V CDR1 and CDR2: SGHTS, YDEGEE. The CDR3 loop spans 14 amino acids. Trimming at V came to 9 bases and at J to 7 bases, leaving 7 bases not matched to a gene.

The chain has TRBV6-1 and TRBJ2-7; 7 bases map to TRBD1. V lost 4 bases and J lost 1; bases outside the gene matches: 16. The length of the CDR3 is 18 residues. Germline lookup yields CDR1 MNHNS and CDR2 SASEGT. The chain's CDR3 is CASSVTGIAGGYSYEQYF. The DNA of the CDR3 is TGTGCCAGCAGTGTAACGGGAATCGCAGGGGGTTATTCCTACGAGCAGTACTTC.

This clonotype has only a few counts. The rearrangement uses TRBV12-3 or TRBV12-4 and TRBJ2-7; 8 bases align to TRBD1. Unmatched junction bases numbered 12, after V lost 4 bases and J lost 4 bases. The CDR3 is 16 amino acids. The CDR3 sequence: CASSWGQARGLYEQYF. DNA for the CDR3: TGTGCCAGCAGTTGGGGACAGGCCAGGGGGCTATACGAGCAGTACTTC.

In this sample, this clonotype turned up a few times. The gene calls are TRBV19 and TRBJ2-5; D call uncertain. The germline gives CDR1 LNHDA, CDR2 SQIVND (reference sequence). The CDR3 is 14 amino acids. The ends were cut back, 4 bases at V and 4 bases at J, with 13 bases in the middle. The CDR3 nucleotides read TGTGCCAGTAGTACCGGGTCCGATATAGAGACCCAGTACTTC. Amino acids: CASSTGSDIETQYF.